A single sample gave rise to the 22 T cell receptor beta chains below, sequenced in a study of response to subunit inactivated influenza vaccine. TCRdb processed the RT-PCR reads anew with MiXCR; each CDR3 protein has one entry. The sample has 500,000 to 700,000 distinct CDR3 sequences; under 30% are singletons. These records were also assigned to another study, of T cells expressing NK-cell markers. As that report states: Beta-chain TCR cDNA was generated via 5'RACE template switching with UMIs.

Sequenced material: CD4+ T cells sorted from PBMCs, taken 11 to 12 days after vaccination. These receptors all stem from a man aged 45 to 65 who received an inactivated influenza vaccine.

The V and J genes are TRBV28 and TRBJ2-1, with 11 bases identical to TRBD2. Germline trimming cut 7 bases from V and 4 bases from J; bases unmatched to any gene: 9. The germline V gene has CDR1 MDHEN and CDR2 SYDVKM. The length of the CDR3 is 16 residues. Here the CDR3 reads CASTRSGTSGYNEQFF. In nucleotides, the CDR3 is TGTGCCAGCACTCGATCCGGGACTAGCGGATACAATGAGCAGTTCTTC.

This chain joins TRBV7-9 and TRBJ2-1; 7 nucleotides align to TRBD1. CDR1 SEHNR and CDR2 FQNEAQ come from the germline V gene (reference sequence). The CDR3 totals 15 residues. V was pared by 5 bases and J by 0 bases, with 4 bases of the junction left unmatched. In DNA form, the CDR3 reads TGTGCCAGCAGCCAGACAGGGAGCTCCTACAATGAGCAGTTCTTC. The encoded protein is CASSQTGSSYNEQFF.

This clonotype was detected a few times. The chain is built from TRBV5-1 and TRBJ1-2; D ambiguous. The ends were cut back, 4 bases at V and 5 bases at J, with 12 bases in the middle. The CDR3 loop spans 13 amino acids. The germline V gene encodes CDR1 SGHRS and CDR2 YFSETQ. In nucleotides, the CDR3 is TGCGCCAGCAGCGACCAGACACGATATGGCTACACCTTC. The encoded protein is CASSDQTRYGYTF.

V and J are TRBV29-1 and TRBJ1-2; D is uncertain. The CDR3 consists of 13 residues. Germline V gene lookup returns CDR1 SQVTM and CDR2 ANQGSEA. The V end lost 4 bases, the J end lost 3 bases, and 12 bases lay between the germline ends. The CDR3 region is CSVVVGTDYGYTF. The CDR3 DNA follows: TGCAGCGTTGTCGTGGGAACCGACTATGGCTACACCTTC.

The CDR3, as DNA: TGTGCCAGCAGCCCTTACATGGGGGCAGGAACTACTGAAGCTTTCTTT. It translates to CASSPYMGAGTTEAFF. V gene TRBV12-3 or TRBV12-4 combines with J gene TRBJ1-1; D possibly corresponds to TRBD1 (6 bases). With 6 bases removed from V and 5 bases from J, the gap between germline ends came to 22 bases. CDR3 length: 16 amino acids.

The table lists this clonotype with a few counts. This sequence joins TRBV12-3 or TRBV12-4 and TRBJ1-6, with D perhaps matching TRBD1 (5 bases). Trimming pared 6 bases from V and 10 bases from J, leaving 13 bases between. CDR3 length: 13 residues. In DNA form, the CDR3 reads TGTGCCAGCAGGGGACTGGCGGTGTCACCCCTCCACTTT. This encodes CASRGLAVSPLHF.

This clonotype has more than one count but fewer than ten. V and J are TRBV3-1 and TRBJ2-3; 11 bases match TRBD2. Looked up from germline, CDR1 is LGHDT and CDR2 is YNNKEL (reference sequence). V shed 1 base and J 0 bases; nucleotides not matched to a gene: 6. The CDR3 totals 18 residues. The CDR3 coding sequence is TGTGCCAGCAGCCAAGGTCTACTAGCGGGGGCGAGCACAGATACGCAGTATTTT. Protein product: CASSQGLLAGASTDTQYF.

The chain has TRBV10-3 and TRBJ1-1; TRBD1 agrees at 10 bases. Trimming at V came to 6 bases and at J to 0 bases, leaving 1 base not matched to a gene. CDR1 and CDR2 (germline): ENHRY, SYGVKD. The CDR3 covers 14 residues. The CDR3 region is CAIRGQGMNTEAFF. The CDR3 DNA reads TGTGCCATCAGGGGACAGGGGATGAACACTGAAGCTTTCTTT.

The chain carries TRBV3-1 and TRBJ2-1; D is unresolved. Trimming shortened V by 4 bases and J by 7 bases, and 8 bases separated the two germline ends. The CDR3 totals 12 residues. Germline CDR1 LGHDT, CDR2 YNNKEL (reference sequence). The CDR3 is CASSRSGNEQFF. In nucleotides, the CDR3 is TGTGCCAGCAGCCGCTCTGGGAATGAGCAGTTCTTC.

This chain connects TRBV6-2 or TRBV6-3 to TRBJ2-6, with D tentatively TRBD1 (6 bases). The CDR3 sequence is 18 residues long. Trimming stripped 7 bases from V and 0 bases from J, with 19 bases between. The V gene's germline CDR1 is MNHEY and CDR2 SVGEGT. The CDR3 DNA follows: TGTGCCAGCAAAAGTTTCCGGGACACGATCTCTGGGGCCAACGTCCTGACTTTC. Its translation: CASKSFRDTISGANVLTF.

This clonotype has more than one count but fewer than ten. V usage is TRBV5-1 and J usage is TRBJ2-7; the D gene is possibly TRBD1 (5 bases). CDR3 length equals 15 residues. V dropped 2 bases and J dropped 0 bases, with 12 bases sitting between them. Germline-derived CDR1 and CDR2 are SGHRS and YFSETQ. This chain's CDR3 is CASSFKQADSYEQYF. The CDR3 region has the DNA TGCGCCAGCAGCTTTAAACAGGCCGACTCCTACGAGCAGTACTTC.

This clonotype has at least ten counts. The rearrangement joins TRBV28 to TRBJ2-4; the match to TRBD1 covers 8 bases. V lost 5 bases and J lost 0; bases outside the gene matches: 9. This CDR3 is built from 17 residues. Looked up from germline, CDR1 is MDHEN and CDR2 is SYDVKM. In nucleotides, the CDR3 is TGTGCCAGCAGTCGAGATGGGACAGGCCTAGCCAAAAACATTCAGTACTTC. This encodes CASSRDGTGLAKNIQYF.

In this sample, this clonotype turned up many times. CDR3 DNA sequence: TGTGCCATCAGTGATAAGGGTTCTGGGGCCAACGTCCTGACTTTC. Its translation: CAISDKGSGANVLTF. This chain connects TRBV10-3 to TRBJ2-6; D unclear. Germline V gives CDR1 ENHRY, CDR2 SYGVKD. This CDR3 is 15 amino acids long. Trimming took off 3 bases at V and 1 base at J, with 7 bases between the two ends.

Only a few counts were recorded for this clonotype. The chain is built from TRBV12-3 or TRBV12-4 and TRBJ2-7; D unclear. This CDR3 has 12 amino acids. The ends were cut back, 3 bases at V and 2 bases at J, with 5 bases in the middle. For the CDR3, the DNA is TGTGCCAGCAGTTTCTTCCCCTACGAGCAGTACTTC. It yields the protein CASSFFPYEQYF.

The CDR3 reads CASSFSGRQTFF. CDR3 nucleotides: TGTGCCAGCAGTTTCTCCGGGCGACAAACTTTCTTT. The gene calls are TRBV6-5 and TRBJ1-1; D call uncertain. The ends were cut back, 4 bases at V and 12 bases at J, with 15 bases in the middle. Germline assignment: CDR1 MNHEY and CDR2 SVGAGI. The CDR3 consists of 12 residues.

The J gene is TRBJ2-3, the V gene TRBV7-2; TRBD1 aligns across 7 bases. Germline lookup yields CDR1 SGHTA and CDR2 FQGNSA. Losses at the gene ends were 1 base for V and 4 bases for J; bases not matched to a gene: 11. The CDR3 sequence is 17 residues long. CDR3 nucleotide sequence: TGTGCCAGCAGCTTAGGAGGGGGCCCGAGAGTAGCAGATACGCAGTATTTT. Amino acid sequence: CASSLGGGPRVADTQYF.

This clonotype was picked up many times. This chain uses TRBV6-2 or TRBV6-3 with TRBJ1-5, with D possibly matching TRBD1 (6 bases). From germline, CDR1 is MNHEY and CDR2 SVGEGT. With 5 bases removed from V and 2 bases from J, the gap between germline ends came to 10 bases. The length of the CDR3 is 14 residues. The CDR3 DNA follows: TGTGCCAGCAGTCCACAGGGAGGCAATCAGCCCCAGCATTTT. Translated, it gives CASSPQGGNQPQHF.

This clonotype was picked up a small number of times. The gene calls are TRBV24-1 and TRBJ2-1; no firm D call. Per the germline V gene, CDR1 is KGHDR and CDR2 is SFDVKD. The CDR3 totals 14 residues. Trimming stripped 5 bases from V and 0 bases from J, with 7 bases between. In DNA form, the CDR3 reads TGTGCCACCAGTGGGAAGGGCTCCTACAATGAGCAGTTCTTC. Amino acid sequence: CATSGKGSYNEQFF.

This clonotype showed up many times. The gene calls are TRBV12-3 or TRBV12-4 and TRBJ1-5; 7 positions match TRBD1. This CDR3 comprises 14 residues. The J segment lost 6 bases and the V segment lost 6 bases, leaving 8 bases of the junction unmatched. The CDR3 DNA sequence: TGTGCCAGCAGACCTACAGGGGAGGGTCAGCCCCAGCATTTT. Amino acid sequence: CASRPTGEGQPQHF.

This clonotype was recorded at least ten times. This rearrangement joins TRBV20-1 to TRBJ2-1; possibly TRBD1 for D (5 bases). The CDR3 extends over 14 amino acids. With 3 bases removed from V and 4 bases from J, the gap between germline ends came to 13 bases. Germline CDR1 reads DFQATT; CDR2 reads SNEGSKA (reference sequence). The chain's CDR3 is CSARVRQPYNEQFF. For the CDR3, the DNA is TGCAGTGCTAGGGTCCGACAGCCGTACAATGAGCAGTTCTTC.

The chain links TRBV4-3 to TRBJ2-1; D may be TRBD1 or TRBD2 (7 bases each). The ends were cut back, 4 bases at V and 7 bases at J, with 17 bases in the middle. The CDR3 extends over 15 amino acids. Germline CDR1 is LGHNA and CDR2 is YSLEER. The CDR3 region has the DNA TGCGCCAGCAGCCCTATCGGGCAGGGGGGGAATGAGCAGTTCTTC. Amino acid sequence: CASSPIGQGGNEQFF.

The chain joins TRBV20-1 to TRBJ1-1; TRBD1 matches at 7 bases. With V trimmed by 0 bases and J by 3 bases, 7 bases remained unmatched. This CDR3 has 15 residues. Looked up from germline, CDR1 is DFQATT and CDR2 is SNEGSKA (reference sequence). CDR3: CSARDWGQIYTEAFF. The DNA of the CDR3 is TGCAGTGCTAGAGATTGGGGACAGATATACACTGAAGCTTTCTTT.